This T cell receptor beta chain came from a study of OX40 agonist ivuxolimab in advanced cancers. Using immunoSEQ multiplex PCR, the repertoire was profiled, and TCRdb retains in-frame clones only, with some absent. The sample carries about 44,000 clones, 70% to 90% recorded once. V was trimmed by 5 bases and J by 10 bases, leaving 9 bases between them. The CDR3 contains 12 residues. The germline gives CDR1 SGHVS, CDR2 FNYEAQ. The chain combines TRBV7-6 with TRBJ1-6; no firm D call. Here the sequenced sample was CD4+ or CD8+ T cells sorted from blood, taken in a trial of the OX40 agonist ivuxolimab. The sequence was collected from an adult with an advanced solid tumor such as melanoma, head and neck, liver or kidney cancer. The CDR3 region is CASSHPSSPLHF. The CDR3 DNA reads TGTGCCAGCAGCCACCCGAGCTCACCCCTCCACTTT. The full variable domain, in which reference TRBV7-6 and TRBJ1-6 provide the parts outside the CDR3, is GAGVSQSPRYKVTKRGQDVALRCDPISGHVSLYWYRQALGQGPEFLTYFNYEAQQDKSGLPNDRFSAERPEGSISTLTIQRTEQRDSAMYRCASSHPSSPLHFGNGTRLTVT.